The 3 T cell receptor beta chains reported below all come from one sample, sequenced in a study of T cell responses to AZD1222 COVID-19 vaccine. Here immunoSEQ multiplex PCR was the method, and the copy in TCRdb shows in-frame clones only, minus some. This sample has some 120,000 clones, with 65% to 85% found just once. Source: peripheral blood, taken on day 0 of AZD1222 vaccination. These receptors were taken from an adult in good health.

This chain links TRBV18 with TRBJ1-3; the D is unclear. Germline V gene data show CDR1 as KGHSH and CDR2 as LQKENI. CDR3 length: 17 amino acids. V was shortened by 1 base and J by 2 bases, with 15 bases between the two germline ends. CDR3: CASSPQAVAGAGNTIYF. The CDR3 DNA reads TGTGCCAGCTCACCACAAGCGGTGGCTGGGGCTGGAAACACCATATATTTT.

This chain connects TRBV5-4 to TRBJ2-3; 11 bases match TRBD2. Unmatched junction bases numbered 6, after V lost 4 bases and J lost 2 bases. This CDR3 is 16 amino acids long. Per germline, CDR1 SGHNT and CDR2 YYREEE (reference sequence). The CDR3, as DNA: TGTGCCAGCAGCGGGACTAGCGGAACCCCCACAGATACGCAGTATTTT. Protein: CASSGTSGTPTDTQYF.

The chain couples TRBV19 to TRBJ1-3; D unresolved. V lost 10 bases to trimming and J lost 0 bases, with 10 bases between them. The CDR3 is 13 amino acids. CDR1 LNHDA and CDR2 SQIVND come from the germline V gene (reference sequence). CDR3 in amino acids: CATRPRSGNTIYF. In DNA form, the CDR3 reads TGTGCCACCAGACCGCGCTCTGGAAACACCATATATTTT.